The rows below give T cell receptor beta chains drawn from one sample of a study of T cells in Graves' hyperthyroidism and ophthalmopathy. TCRdb reprocessed the multiplex PCR reads via MiXCR and lists one record per CDR3 protein. This sample has about 640,000 distinct CDR3 sequences; around 21% occur once, and the top ten carry about 35%. What was sequenced was blood. Every receptor here comes from a man aged 30 to 39 with Graves' ophthalmopathy. The CDR3 runs from the conserved cysteine through the conserved F or W. D genes are given only for firm matches. A row's size may be missing; if present it is once, few, many or a size class.

>few|TRBV28|NA|TRBJ1-5
CASSLIPEGGPAHPQPQHF
TGTGCCAGCAGTTTAATTCCGGAGGGGGGCCCGGCCCACCCTCAGCCCCAGCATTTT
>few|TRBV20-1|NA|TRBJ1-1
CSALRTEYTEAFF
TGCAGTGCTCTTCGGACCGAGTACACTGAAGCTTTCTTT
>NA|TRBV28|NA|TRBJ1-5
CASSFLGVNQPQHF
TGTGCCAGCAGTTTTCTTGGAGTCAATCAGCCCCAGCATTTT
>NA|TRBV3-1|NA|TRBJ1-1
CASSREGQTNTEAFF
TGTGCCAGCAGCCGAGAGGGACAAACGAACACTGAAGCTTTCTTT
>many|TRBV11-2|NA|TRBJ2-7
CASSLAEGLAYEQYF
TGTGCCAGCAGCTTAGCGGAGGGACTCGCATACGAGCAGTACTTC
>many|TRBV12-3/TRBV12-4|NA|TRBJ2-5
CASSTRQGQKTQYF
TGTGCCAGCAGTACCCGGCAGGGGCAGAAGACCCAGTACTTC
>few|TRBV12-3/TRBV12-4|TRBD1|TRBJ1-4
CASSRTGKLFF
TGTGCCAGCAGCCGGACAGGGAAACTGTTTTTT
>NA|TRBV28|NA|TRBJ1-1
CATWTEFTEAFF
TGTGCCACCTGGACGGAGTTCACTGAAGCTTTCTTT
>NA|TRBV9|TRBD1|TRBJ2-3
CASSPRTGLDTQYF
TGTGCCAGCAGCCCCCGGACAGGGTTAGATACGCAGTATTTT
>few|TRBV19|TRBD1|TRBJ1-5
CASSITGGDQPQHF
TGTGCCAGTAGTATAACAGGGGGCGATCAGCCCCAGCATTTT
>many|TRBV6-1|TRBD1|TRBJ1-2
CASRRDRGTYGYTF
TGTGCCAGCAGACGGGACAGGGGTACCTATGGCTACACCTTC
>many|TRBV6-2/TRBV6-3|NA|TRBJ1-1
CASTSRDPAAFF
TGTGCCAGCACCTCCCGGGACCCTGCGGCTTTCTTT
>NA|TRBV6-2/TRBV6-3|TRBD2|TRBJ2-7
CATKTSGTHEQYF
TGTGCCACCAAGACTAGCGGGACCCACGAGCAGTACTTC
>many|TRBV6-2/TRBV6-3|TRBD1|TRBJ1-1
CASSYAGTGGTEAFF
TGTGCCAGCAGTTACGCCGGGACAGGGGGCACTGAAGCTTTCTTT
>many|TRBV20-1|NA|TRBJ2-1
CSTNREDNEQFF
TGCAGTACCAACCGGGAAGACAATGAGCAGTTCTTC
>many|TRBV30|TRBD1|TRBJ2-7
CAWSVVWDRGSYEQYF
TGTGCCTGGAGTGTAGTGTGGGACAGGGGATCCTACGAGCAGTACTTC
>few|TRBV13|NA|TRBJ2-7
CASSLTGEAAYEQYF
TGTGCCAGCAGTTTAACAGGGGAGGCGGCCTACGAGCAGTACTTC
>many|TRBV11-2|TRBD1|TRBJ2-3
CASSLGQGLLGTDTQYF
TGTGCCAGCAGCTTGGGACAGGGGCTGCTAGGGACAGATACGCAGTATTTT
>NA|TRBV4-3|NA|TRBJ2-5
CASSQASEETQYF
TGCGCCAGCAGCCAAGCATCCGAAGAGACCCAGTACTTC
>few|TRBV5-1|TRBD1|TRBJ2-5
CASSLRDRGREETQYF
TGCGCCAGCAGCTTGAGGGACAGGGGGCGCGAGGAGACCCAGTACTTC
>few|TRBV2|TRBD1|TRBJ1-5
CASRVGTGGAPQHF
TGTGCCAGCAGAGTCGGGACAGGGGGCGCGCCCCAGCATTTT
>NA|TRBV12-3/TRBV12-4|TRBD2|TRBJ2-1
CASSLVRLAEEQFF
TGTGCCAGCAGTTTAGTTAGACTAGCAGAAGAGCAGTTCTTC
>NA|TRBV5-4|TRBD2|TRBJ2-1
CASSGAGGTYNEQFF
TGTGCCAGCAGTGGAGCGGGAGGCACCTACAATGAGCAGTTCTTC